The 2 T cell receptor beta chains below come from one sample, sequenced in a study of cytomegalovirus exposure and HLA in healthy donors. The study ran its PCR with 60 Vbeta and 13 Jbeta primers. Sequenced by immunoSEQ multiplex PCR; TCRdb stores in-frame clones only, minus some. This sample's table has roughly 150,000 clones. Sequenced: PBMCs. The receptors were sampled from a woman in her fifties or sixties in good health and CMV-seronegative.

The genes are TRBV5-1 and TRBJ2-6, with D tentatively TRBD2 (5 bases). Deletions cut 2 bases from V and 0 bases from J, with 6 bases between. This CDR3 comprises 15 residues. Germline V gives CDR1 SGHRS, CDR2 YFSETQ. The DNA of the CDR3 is TGCGCCAGCAGCTTCGGGAACTCTGGGGCCAACGTCCTGACTTTC. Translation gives CASSFGNSGANVLTF.

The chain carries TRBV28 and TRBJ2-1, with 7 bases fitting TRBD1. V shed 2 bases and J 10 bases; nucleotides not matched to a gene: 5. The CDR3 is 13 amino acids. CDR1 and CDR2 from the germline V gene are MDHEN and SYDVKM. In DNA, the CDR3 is TGTGCCAGCAGTTTAGGGGGACAGCGAGAGCAGTTCTTC. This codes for CASSLGGQREQFF.